Sequencing of this TCR beta chain was carried out in a study of cytomegalovirus exposure and HLA in healthy donors. 13 Jbeta primers and 60 Vbeta primers were used for the PCR. Measured with immunoSEQ multiplex PCR; TCRdb has only the in-frame clones, and not every one. The sample carries over 100,000 clones, around four fifths recorded once. Note on this clone: No antigen is known for it.

Healthy bone marrow donors supplied every sample. Regarding the study as a whole: In an earlier analysis, most TCR beta V segments were productive about 87% or about 30% of the time. The authors confirmed in vitro that a few CMV-associated chains were specific for CMV antigens.

This sequence originates from a female donor in good health and CMV-seronegative. The sequencing input was PBMCs.

The CDR3 loop reads CASSQEWRASYGYTF. The CDR3 DNA sequence: TGCGCCAGCAGCCAAGAGTGGAGGGCGAGCTATGGCTACACCTTC. This chain links TRBV4-3 with TRBJ1-2; no firm D call. CDR3 length: 15 amino acids. CDR1 is LGHNA and CDR2 is YSLEER in the germline V gene. V shed 0 bases and J shed 4 bases, with 12 bases lying between them.